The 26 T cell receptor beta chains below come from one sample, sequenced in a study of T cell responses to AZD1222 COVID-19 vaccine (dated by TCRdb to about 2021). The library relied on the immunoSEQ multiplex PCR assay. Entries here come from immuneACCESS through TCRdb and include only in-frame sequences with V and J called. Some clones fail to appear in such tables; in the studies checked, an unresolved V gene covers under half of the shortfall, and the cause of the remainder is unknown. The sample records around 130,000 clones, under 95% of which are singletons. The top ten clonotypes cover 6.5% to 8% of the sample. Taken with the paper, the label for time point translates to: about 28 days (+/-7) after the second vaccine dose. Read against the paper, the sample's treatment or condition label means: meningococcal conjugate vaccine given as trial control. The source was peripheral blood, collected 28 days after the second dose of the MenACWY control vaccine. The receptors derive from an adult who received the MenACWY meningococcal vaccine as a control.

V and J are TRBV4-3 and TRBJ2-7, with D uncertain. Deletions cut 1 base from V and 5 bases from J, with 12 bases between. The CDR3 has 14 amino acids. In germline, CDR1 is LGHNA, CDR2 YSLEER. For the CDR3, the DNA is TGCGCCAGCAGCCAAGGCATAGGGCCCAACGAGCAGTACTTC. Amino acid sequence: CASSQGIGPNEQYF.

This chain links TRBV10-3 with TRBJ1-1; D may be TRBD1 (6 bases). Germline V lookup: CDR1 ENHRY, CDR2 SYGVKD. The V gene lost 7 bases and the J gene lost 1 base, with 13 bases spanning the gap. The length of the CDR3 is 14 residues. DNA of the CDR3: TGTGCCATCAAGATTACAGGGACGAACACTGAAGCTTTCTTT. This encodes CAIKITGTNTEAFF.

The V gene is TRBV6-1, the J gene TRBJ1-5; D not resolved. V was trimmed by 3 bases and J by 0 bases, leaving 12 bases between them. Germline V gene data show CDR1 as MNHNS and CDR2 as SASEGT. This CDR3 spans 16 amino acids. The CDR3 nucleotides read TGTGCCAGCAGTGAGGCAGATCCTCCTAGCAATCAGCCCCAGCATTTT. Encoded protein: CASSEADPPSNQPQHF.

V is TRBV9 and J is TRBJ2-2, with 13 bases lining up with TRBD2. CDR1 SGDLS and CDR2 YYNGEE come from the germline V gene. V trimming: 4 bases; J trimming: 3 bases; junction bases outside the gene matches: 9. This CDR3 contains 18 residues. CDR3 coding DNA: TGTGCCAGCAGCCAGGGACTAGCGGGGACGATTGACACCGGGGAGCTGTTTTTT. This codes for CASSQGLAGTIDTGELFF.

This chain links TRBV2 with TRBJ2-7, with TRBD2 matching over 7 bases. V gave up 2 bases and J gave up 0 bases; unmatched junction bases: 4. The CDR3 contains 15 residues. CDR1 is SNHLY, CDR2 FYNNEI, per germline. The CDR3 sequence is CASSEYRGVSYEQYF. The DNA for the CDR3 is TGTGCCAGCAGTGAATACCGGGGGGTCTCCTACGAGCAGTACTTC.

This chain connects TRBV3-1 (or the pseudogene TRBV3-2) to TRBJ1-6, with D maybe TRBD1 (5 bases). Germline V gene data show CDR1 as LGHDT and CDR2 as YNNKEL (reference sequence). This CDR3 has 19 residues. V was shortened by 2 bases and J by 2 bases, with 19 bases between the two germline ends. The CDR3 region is CASSQYRDLRGTYNSPLHF. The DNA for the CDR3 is TGTGCCAGCAGCCAATATAGGGACCTACGTGGCACCTATAATTCACCCCTCCACTTT.

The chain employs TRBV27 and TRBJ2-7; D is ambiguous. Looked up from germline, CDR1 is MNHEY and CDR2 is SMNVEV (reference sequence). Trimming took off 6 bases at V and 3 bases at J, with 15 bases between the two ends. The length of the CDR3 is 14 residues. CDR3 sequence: CASSLQVGSYEQYF. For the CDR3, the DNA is TGTGCCAGCAGCTTACAAGTGGGAAGCTACGAGCAGTACTTC.

CDR3 nucleotide sequence: TGTGCCAGCAGCTTAGAGGGGGGATTTCAAGAGACCCAGTACTTC. Its translation is CASSLEGGFQETQYF. The genes are TRBV7-9 and TRBJ2-5; the D call may be TRBD1 or TRBD2 (6 bases each). The CDR3 contains 15 residues. Germline V gene sequence: CDR1 SEHNR, CDR2 FQNEAQ (reference sequence). Trimming left V 1 base short and J 2 bases short, with 11 bases between.

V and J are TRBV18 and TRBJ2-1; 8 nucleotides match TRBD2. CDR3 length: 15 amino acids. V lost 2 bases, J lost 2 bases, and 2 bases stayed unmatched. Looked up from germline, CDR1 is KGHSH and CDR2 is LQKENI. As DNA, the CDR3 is TGTGCCAGCTCACCAAGCGGGGGACCCTACAATGAGCAGTTCTTC. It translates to CASSPSGGPYNEQFF.

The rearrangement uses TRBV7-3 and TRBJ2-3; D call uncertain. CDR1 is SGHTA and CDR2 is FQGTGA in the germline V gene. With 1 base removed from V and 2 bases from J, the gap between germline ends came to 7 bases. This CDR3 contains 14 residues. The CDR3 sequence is CASSLMGNTDTQYF. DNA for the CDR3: TGTGCCAGCAGCTTAATGGGGAACACAGATACGCAGTATTTT.

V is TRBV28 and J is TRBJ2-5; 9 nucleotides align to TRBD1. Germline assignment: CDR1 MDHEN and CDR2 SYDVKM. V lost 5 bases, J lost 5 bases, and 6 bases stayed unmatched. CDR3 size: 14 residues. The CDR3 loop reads CASSRDRVLETQYF. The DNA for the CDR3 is TGTGCCAGCAGTCGGGACAGGGTCCTGGAGACCCAGTACTTC.

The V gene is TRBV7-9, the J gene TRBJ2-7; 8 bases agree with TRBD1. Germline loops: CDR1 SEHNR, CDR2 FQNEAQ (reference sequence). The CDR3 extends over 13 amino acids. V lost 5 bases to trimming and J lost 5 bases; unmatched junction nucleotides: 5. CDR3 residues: CASSHLTGDEQYF. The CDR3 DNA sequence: TGTGCCAGCAGCCACCTGACAGGGGACGAGCAGTACTTC. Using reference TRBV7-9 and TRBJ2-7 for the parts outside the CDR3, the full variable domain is DTGVSQNPRHKITKRGQNVTFRCDPISEHNRLYWYRQTLGQGPEFLTYFQNEAQLEKSRLLSDRFSAERPKGSFSTLEIQRTEQGDSAMYLCASSHLTGDEQYFGPGTRLTVT.

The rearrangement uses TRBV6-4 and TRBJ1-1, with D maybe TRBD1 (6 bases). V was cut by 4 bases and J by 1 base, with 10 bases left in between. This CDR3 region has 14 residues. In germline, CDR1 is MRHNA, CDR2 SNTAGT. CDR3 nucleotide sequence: TGTGCCAGCAGTGTACAGGGTGGGAACACTGAAGCTTTCTTT. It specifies CASSVQGGNTEAFF.

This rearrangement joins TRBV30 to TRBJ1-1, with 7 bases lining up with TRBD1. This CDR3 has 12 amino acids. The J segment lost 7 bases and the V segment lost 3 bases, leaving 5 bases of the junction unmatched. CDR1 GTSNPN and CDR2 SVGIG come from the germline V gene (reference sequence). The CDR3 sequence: CAWRYGTVEAFF. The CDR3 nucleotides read TGTGCCTGGAGATACGGGACAGTTGAAGCTTTCTTT.

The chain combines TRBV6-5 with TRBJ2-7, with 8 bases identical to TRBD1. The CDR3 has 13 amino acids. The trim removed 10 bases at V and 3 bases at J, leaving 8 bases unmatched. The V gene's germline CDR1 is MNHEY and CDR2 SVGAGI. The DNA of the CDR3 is TGTGCCACCAAAGACAGGGGAGGCTACGAGCAGTACTTC. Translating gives CATKDRGGYEQYF.

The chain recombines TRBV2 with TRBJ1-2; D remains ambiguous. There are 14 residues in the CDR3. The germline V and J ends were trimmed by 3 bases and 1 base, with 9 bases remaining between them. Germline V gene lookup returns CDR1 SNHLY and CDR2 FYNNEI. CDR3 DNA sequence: TGTGCCAGCAGTGATCAAAGCCATAACTATGGCTACACCTTC. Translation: CASSDQSHNYGYTF.

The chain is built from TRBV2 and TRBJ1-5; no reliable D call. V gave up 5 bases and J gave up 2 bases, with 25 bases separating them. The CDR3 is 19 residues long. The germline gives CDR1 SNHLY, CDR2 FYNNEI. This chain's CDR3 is CASSTTNRVDSRGNQPQHF. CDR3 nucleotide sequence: TGTGCCAGCAGTACTACCAATCGGGTCGACTCACGGGGCAATCAGCCCCAGCATTTT. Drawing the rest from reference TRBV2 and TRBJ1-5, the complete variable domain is EPEVTQTPSHQVTQMGQEVILRCVPISNHLYFYWYRQILGQKVEFLVSFYNNEISEKSEIFDDQFSVERPDGSNFTLKIRSTKLEDSAMYFCASSTTNRVDSRGNQPQHFGDGTRLSIL.

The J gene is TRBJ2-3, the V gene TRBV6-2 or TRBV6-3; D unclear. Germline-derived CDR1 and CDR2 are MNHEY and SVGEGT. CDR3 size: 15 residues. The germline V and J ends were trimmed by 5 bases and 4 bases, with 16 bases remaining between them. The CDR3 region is CASSPGSRGPDTQYF. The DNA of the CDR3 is TGTGCCAGCAGTCCCGGGTCCCGAGGTCCAGATACGCAGTATTTT.

The CDR3 protein is CASSRQGTAFF. Here the CDR3 DNA reads TGTGCCAGCAGCCGCCAGGGGACGGCGTTCTTC. The rearrangement links TRBV28 to TRBJ2-1; possible D gene TRBD1, 6 bases. With 6 bases removed from V and 15 bases from J, the gap between germline ends came to 15 bases. CDR1 is MDHEN, CDR2 SYDVKM, per germline. The CDR3 is 11 residues long.

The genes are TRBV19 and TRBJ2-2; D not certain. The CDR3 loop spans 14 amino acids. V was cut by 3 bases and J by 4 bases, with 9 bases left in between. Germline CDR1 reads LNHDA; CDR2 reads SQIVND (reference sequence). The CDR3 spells CASSISTRTGELFF. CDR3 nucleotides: TGTGCCAGTAGTATCTCAACCCGCACCGGGGAGCTGTTTTTT.

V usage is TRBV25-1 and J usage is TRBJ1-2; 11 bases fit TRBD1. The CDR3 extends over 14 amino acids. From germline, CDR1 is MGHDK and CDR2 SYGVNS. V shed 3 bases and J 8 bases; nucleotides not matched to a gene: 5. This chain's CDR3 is CASSDRDRGSGYTF. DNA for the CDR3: TGTGCCAGCAGTGACCGGGACAGGGGGAGCGGCTACACCTTC.

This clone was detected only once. CDR3 in amino acids: CASNRGDSGNTIYF. The DNA of the CDR3 is TGTGCCAGCAACCGAGGGGACTCTGGAAACACCATATATTTT. The genes are TRBV2 and TRBJ1-3; maybe TRBD1 (5 bases). The CDR3 has 14 residues. CDR1 and CDR2 (germline): SNHLY, FYNNEI. Between the trimmed V and J ends, which lost 7 bases and 0 bases, there was a span of 10 bases.

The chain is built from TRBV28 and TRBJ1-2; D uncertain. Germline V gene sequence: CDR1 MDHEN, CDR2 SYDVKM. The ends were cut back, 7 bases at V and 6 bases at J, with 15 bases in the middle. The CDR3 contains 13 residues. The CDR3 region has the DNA TGTGCCAGCACCATTCTCGTCGGGCATGGCTACACCTTC. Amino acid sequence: CASTILVGHGYTF.

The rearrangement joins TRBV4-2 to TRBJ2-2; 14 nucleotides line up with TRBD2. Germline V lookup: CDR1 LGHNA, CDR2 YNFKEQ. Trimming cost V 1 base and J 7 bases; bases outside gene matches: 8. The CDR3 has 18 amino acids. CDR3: CASSQGGTSGSRVGELFF. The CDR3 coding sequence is TGTGCCAGCAGCCAAGGTGGGACTAGCGGGAGCCGGGTCGGGGAGCTGTTTTTT.

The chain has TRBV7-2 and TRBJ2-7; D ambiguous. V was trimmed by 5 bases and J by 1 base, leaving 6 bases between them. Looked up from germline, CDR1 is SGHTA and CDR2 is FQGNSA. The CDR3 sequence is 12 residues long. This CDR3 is CASSPRSYEQYF. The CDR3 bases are TGTGCCAGCAGCCCCCGATCCTACGAGCAGTACTTC.

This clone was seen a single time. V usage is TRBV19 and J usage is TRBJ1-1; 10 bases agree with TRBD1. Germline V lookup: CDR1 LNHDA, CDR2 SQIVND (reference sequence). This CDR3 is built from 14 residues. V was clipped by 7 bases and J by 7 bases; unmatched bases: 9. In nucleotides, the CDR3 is TGTGCCAGTACCCAGGACAGGGGGAGGGTTGAAGCTTTCTTT. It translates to CASTQDRGRVEAFF.